This is a list of T cell receptor beta chains from one sample in a study of PD-L1 blockade in urothelial cancer. Sequenced by immunoSEQ multiplex PCR; TCRdb stores in-frame clones only, minus some. Seen here are tens of thousands of clones, roughly 89% observed once, and the top ten hold 7.3%. The sample here was PBMCs, taken around atezolizumab (anti-PD-L1) treatment. All receptors derive from a man in his 70s with urothelial cancer. CDR3s include the opening cysteine and the closing phenylalanine or tryptophan. D genes are given only for firm matches.

v_gene,j_gene,d_gene,CDR3aa,CDR3nt
TRBV4-1,TRBJ2-1,-,CASSQVEGLHNEQFF,TGCGCCAGCAGCCAAGTGGAGGGACTTCACAATGAGCAGTTCTTC
TRBV19,TRBJ1-1,-,CASSMFAEKSEAFF,TGTGCCAGTAGTATGTTCGCGGAAAAATCGGAAGCTTTCTTT
TRBV6-4,TRBJ2-4,-,CAIQLHLNIQYF,TGTGCCATCCAACTTCACTTAAACATTCAGTACTTC
TRBV9,TRBJ2-7,TRBD2,CASSPETSSHYEQYF,TGTGCCAGCAGCCCCGAGACTAGCAGCCACTACGAGCAGTACTTC
TRBV7-2,TRBJ2-7,TRBD2,CASSLGRDRTYEQYF,TGTGCCAGCAGCCTGGGGAGGGACCGCACCTACGAGCAGTACTTC
TRBV5-1,TRBJ2-7,TRBD2,CASSSGVAGVGEQYF,TGCGCCAGCAGCTCGGGGGTAGCGGGAGTTGGTGAGCAGTACTTC
TRBV15,TRBJ2-3,-,CATSRDLGDTDTQYF,TGTGCCACCAGCAGAGATCTGGGAGACACAGATACGCAGTATTTT
TRBV7-3,TRBJ2-1,TRBD2,CASSLLSAGLNEQFF,TGTGCCAGCAGCTTATTATCAGCGGGACTCAATGAGCAGTTCTTC
TRBV11-2,TRBJ1-1,-,CASSLGPLTVKAFF,TGTGCCAGCAGCCTAGGCCCCCTGACAGTTAAAGCTTTCTTT
TRBV6-1,TRBJ1-2,-,CASSEETDYGYTF,TGTGCCAGCAGTGAGGAGACAGACTATGGCTACACCTTC
TRBV5-1,TRBJ1-5,TRBD1,CASSLAGGQGQPQHF,TGCGCCAGCAGCTTGGCCGGGGGACAGGGGCAGCCCCAGCATTTT
TRBV11-1,TRBJ2-7,TRBD1,CASSPTQGIGEQYF,TGTGCCAGCAGCCCGACACAGGGGATCGGGGAGCAGTACTTC
TRBV7-9,TRBJ1-3,-,CASSFRQGFTGNTIYF,TGTGCCAGCAGCTTCCGTCAGGGGTTCACTGGAAACACCATATATTTT
TRBV5-1,TRBJ2-7,TRBD2,CASSPASGSVPYEQYF,TGCGCCAGCAGCCCCGCTAGCGGGAGTGTTCCCTACGAGCAGTACTTC
TRBV11-2,TRBJ1-1,-,CASSSLGQLNTEAFF,TGTGCCAGCAGCTCTTTGGGGCAGCTGAACACTGAAGCTTTCTTT
TRBV6-1,TRBJ2-3,-,CASSPAGSTDTQYF,TGTGCCAGCAGCCCGGCGGGGTCCACAGATACGCAGTATTTT